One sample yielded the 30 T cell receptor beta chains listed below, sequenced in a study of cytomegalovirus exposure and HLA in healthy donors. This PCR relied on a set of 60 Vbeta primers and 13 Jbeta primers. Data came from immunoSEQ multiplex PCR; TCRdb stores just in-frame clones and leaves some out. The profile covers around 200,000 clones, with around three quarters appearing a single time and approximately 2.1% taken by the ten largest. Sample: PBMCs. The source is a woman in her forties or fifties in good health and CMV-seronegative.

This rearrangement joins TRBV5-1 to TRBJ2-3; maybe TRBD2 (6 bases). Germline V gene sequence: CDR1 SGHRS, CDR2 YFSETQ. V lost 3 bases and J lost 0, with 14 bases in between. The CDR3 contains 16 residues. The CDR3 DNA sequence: TGCGCCAGCAGCTCAACGGGGACTCTAAGCACAGATACGCAGTATTTT. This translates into CASSSTGTLSTDTQYF. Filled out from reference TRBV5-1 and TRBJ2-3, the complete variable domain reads KAGVTQTPRYLIKTRGQQVTLSCSPISGHRSVSWYQQTPGQGLQFLFEYFSETQRNKGNFPGRFSGRQFSNSRSEMNVSTLELGDSALYLCASSSTGTLSTDTQYFGPGTRLTVL.

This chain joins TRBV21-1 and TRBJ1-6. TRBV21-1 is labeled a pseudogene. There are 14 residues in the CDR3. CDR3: CASSLAGGNSPLHF. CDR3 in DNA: TGTGCCAGCAGCTTGGCAGGAGGGAATTCACCCCTCCACTTT.

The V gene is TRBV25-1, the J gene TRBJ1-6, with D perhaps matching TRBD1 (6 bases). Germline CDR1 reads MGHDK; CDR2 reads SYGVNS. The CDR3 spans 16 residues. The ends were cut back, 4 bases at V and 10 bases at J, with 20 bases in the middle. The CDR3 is CASSARGPAFGSPLHF. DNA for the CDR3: TGTGCCAGCAGTGCGCGGGGGCCCGCTTTTGGCTCACCCCTCCACTTT.

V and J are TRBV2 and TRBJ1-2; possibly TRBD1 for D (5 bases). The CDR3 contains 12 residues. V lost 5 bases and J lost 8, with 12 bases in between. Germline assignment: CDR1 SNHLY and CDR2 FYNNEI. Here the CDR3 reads CASSPTVNGYTF. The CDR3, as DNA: TGTGCCAGCAGTCCGACAGTTAACGGCTACACCTTC.

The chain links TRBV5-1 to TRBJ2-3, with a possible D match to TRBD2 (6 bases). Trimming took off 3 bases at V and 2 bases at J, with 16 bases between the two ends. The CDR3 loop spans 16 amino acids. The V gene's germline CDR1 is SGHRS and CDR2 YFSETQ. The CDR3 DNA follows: TGCGCCAGCAGCTCCGGGACTGGGGTAAACACAGATACGCAGTATTTT. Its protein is CASSSGTGVNTDTQYF. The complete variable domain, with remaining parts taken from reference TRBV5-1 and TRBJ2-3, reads KAGVTQTPRYLIKTRGQQVTLSCSPISGHRSVSWYQQTPGQGLQFLFEYFSETQRNKGNFPGRFSGRQFSNSRSEMNVSTLELGDSALYLCASSSGTGVNTDTQYFGPGTRLTVL.

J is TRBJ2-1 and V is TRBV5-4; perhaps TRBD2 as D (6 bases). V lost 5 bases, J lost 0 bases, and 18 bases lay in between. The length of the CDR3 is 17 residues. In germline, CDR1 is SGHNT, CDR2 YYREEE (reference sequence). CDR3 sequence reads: CASSPPLRGSSYNEQFF. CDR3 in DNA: TGTGCCAGCAGTCCCCCCTTGCGGGGAAGCTCCTACAATGAGCAGTTCTTC.

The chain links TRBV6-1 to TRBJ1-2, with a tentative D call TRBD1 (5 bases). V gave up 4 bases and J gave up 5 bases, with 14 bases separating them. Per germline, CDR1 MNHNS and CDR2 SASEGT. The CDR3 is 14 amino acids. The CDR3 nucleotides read TGTGCCAGCAGTGTTCTTGGGGCGGAATATGGCTACACCTTC. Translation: CASSVLGAEYGYTF.

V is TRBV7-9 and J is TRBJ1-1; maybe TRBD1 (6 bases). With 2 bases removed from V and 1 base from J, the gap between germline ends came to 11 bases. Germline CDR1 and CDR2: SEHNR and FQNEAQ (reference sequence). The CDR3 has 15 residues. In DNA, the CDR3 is TGTGCCAGCAGCTTAATGGCAGGGGCGAACACTGAAGCTTTCTTT. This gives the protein CASSLMAGANTEAFF.

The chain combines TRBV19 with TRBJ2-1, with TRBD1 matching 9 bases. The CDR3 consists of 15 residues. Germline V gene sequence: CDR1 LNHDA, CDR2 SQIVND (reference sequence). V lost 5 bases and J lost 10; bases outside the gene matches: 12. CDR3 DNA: TGTGCCAGTAGTCCCCGCAGACAGGGGGTACGGGAGCAGTTCTTC. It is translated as CASSPRRQGVREQFF.

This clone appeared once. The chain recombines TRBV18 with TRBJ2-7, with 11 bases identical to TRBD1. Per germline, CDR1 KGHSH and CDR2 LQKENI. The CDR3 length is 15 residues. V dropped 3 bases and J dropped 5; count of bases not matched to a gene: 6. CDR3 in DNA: TGTGCCAGCTCACCGGACAGGGGGCAGGTTAACGAGCAGTACTTC. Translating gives CASSPDRGQVNEQYF. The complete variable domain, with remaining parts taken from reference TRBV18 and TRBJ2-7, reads NAGVMQNPRHLVRRRGQEARLRCSPMKGHSHVYWYRQLPEEGLKFMVYLQKENIIDESGMPKERFSAEFPKEGPSILRIQQVVRGDSAAYFCASSPDRGQVNEQYFGPGTRLTVT.

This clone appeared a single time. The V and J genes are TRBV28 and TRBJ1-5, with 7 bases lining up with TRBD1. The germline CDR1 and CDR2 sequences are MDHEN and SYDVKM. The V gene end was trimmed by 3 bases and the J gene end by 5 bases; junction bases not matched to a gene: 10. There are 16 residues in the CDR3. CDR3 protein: CASSFFDRVMDQPQHF. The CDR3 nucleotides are TGTGCCAGCAGTTTTTTCGACAGGGTAATGGATCAGCCCCAGCATTTT.

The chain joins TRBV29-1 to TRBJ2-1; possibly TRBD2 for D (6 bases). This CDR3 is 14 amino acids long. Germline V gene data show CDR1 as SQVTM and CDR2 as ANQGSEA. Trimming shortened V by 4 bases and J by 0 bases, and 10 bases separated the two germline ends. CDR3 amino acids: CSVGSGLSYNEQFF. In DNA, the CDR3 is TGCAGCGTTGGAAGCGGGCTCTCCTACAATGAGCAGTTCTTC.

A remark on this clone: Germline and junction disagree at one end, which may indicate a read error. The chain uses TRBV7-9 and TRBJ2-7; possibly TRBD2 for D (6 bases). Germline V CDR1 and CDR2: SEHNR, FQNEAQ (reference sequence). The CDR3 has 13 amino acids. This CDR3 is CSSTRGSSYEQYF. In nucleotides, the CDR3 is TGTTCCAGCACTCGGGGGAGCTCCTACGAGCAGTACTTC.

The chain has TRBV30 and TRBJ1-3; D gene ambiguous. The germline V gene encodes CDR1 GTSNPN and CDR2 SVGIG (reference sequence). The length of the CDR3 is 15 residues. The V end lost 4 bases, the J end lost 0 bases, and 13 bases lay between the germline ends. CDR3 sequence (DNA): TGTGCCTGGACCGTTAACAGCTACTCTGGAAACACCATATATTTT. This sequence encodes CAWTVNSYSGNTIYF.

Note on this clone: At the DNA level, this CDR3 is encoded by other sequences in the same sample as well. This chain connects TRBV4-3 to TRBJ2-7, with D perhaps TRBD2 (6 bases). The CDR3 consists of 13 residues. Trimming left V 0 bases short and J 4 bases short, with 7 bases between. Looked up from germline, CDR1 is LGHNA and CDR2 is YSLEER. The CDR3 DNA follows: TGCGCCAGCAGCCAAGAGCGGGGATACGAGCAGTACTTC. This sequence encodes CASSQERGYEQYF.

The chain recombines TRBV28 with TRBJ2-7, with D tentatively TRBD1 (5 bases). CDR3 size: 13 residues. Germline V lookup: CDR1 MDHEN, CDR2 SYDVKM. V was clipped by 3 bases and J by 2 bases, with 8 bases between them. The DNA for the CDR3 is TGTGCCAGCAGTTTTGGCAGGGCCTACGAGCAGTACTTC. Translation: CASSFGRAYEQYF.

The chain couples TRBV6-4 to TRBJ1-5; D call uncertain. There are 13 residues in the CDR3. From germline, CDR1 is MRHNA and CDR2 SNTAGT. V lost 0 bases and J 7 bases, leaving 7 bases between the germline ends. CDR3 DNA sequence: TGTGCCAGCAGTGACTCTCACGGGCAGCCCCAGCATTTT. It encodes CASSDSHGQPQHF.

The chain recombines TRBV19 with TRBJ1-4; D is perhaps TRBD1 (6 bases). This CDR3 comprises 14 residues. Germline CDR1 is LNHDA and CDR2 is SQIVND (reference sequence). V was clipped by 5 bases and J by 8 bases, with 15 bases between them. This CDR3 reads CASSLSGVGEKLFF. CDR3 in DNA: TGTGCCAGTAGTCTATCAGGGGTTGGAGAAAAACTGTTTTTT.

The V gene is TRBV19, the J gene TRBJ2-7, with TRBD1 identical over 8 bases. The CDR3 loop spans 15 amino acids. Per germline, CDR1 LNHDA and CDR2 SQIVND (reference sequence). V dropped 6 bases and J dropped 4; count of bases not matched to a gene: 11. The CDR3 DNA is TGTGCCAGTAGGTCCGGACAGGGAAAGGGGTACGAGCAGTACTTC. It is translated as CASRSGQGKGYEQYF. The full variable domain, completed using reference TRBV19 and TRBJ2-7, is DGGITQSPKYLFRKEGQNVTLSCEQNLNHDAMYWYRQDPGQGLRLIYYSQIVNDFQKGDIAEGYSVSREKKESFPLTVTSAQKNPTAFYLCASRSGQGKGYEQYFGPGTRLTVT.

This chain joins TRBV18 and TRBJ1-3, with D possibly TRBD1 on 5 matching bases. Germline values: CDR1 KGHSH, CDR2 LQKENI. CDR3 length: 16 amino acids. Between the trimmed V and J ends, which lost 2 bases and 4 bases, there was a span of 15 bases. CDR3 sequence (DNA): TGTGCCAGCTCACCATCTCAGGGATCGAGAGGAAACACCATATATTTT. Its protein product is CASSPSQGSRGNTIYF. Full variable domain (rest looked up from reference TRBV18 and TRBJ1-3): NAGVMQNPRHLVRRRGQEARLRCSPMKGHSHVYWYRQLPEEGLKFMVYLQKENIIDESGMPKERFSAEFPKEGPSILRIQQVVRGDSAAYFCASSPSQGSRGNTIYFGEGSWLTVV.

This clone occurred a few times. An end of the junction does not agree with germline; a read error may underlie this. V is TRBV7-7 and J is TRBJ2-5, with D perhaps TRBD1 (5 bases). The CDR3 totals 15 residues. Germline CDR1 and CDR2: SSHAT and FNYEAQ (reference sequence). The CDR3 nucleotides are TGTGCTAGCAGCTTATCCAGGGTTGAGGTTGAGACCCAGTACTTC. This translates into CASSLSRVEVETQYF.

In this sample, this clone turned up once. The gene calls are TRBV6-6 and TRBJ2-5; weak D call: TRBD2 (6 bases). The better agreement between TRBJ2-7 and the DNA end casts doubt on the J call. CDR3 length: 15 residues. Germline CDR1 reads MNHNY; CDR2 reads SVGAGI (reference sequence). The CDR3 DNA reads TGTGCCAGCAGTTACGGCGGGGTAAACACCTACGAGCAGTACTTC. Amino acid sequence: CASSYGGVNTYEQYF.

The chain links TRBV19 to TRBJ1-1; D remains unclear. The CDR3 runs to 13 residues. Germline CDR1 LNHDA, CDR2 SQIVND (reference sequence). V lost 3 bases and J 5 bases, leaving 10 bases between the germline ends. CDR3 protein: CASSIRGGTEAFF. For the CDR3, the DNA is TGTGCCAGTAGTATCCGGGGTGGGACTGAAGCTTTCTTT.

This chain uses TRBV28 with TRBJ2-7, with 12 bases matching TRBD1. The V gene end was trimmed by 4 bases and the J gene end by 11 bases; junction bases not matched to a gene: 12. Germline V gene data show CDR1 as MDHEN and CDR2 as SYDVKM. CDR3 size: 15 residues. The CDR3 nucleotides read TGTGCCAGCAGTTCCCCGGGACAGGGGGCGAGGGTCGAGTACTTC. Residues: CASSSPGQGARVEYF.

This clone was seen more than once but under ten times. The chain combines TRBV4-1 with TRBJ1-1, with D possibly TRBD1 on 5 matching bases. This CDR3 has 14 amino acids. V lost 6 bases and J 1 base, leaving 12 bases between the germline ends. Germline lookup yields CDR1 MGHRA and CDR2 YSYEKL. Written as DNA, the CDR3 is TGCGCCAGCAGGGGGACTCTCAAGAACACTGAAGCTTTCTTT. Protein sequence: CASRGTLKNTEAFF.

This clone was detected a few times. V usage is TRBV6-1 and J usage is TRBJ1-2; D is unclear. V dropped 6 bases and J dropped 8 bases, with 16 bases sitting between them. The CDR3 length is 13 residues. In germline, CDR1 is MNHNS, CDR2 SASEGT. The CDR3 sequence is CASSSRARGGYTF. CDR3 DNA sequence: TGTGCCAGCAGCTCCCGGGCTCGAGGGGGCTACACCTTC.

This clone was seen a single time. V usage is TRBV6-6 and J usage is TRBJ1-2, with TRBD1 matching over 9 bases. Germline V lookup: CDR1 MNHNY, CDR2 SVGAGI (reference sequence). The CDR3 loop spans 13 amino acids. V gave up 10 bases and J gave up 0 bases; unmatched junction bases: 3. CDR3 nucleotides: TGTGCCATTGACAGGGGGTCTAACTATGGCTACACCTTC. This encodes CAIDRGSNYGYTF.

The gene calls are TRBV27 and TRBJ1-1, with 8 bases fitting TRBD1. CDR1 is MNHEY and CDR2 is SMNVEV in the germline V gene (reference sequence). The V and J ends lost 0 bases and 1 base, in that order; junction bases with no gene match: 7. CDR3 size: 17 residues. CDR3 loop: CASSLSPLRGRNTEAFF. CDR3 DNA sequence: TGTGCCAGCAGTTTATCCCCTCTCAGGGGGCGGAACACTGAAGCTTTCTTT.

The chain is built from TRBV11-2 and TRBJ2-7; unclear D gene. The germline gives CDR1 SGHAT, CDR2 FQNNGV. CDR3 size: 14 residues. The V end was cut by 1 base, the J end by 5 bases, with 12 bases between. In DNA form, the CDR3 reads TGTGCCAGCAGCTTAGGCTGGGCGAGCCACGAGCAGTACTTC. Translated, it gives CASSLGWASHEQYF.

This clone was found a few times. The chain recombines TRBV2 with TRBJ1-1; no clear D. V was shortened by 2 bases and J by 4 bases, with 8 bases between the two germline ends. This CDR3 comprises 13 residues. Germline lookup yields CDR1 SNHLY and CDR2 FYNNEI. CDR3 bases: TGTGCCAGCAGTGAATGGGAGGGCACTGAAGCTTTCTTT. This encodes CASSEWEGTEAFF.